This T cell receptor (beta chain) was sequenced for a study of neurological immune-mediated disorders. V gave up 4 bases and J gave up 4 bases, with 10 bases separating them. The germline gives CDR1 DFQATT, CDR2 SNEGSKA (reference sequence). The CDR3 sequence is 12 residues long. Ten or more counts support this clonotype. Its antigen is not identified. As for the cDNA, it was generated by 5'RACE with 10-nucleotide random UMIs. TCRdb passed the 5' RACE reads through MiXCR, listing each CDR3 protein once. Of roughly 65,000 distinct CDR3 sequences in the sample, around 4% were seen once. General study points: Levels of TCR clonal expansion peaked in HTLV-1-associated myelopathy and reached their lowest in multiple sclerosis, under those of healthy controls. Across subjects, expanded clones had no CDR3 amino acid sequences in common, pointing to private repertoires in all groups.

The clonotype was recovered from a man between 45 and 60 years old with multiple sclerosis. Material for sequencing was PBMCs. This chain joins TRBV20-1 and TRBJ2-5; D gene ambiguous. CDR3: CSATGWGETQYF. For the CDR3, the DNA is TGCAGTGCTACCGGGTGGGGAGAGACCCAGTACTTC.